This TCR beta chain was captured in a study of cytomegalovirus exposure and HLA in healthy donors. General observations from the study: Researchers catalogued roughly 150 TCR beta chains as cytomegalovirus-associated.

The junction had 0 bases not matched to a gene; V was cut back by 0 bases and J by 4 bases. The CDR3 spans 16 residues. From germline, CDR1 is LGHNA and CDR2 YNFKEQ. Of note for this clone: The antigen is undetermined.

A multiplex PCR was run with 60 Vbeta primers and 13 Jbeta primers. The data were produced by immunoSEQ multiplex PCR, yet TCRdb's version contains in-frame clones alone and is incomplete. The table lists around 120,000 clones, 80% to 90% of them singletons, with roughly 2.5% in the top ten. The sequence was obtained from a man over 45 in good health and CMV-seronegative. Material for sequencing was PBMCs. The chain carries TRBV4-2 and TRBJ2-1; 13 bases align to TRBD2. CDR3: CASSQELAGGYNEQFF. The CDR3 DNA follows: TGTGCCAGCAGCCAAGAACTAGCGGGGGGGTACAATGAGCAGTTCTTC.